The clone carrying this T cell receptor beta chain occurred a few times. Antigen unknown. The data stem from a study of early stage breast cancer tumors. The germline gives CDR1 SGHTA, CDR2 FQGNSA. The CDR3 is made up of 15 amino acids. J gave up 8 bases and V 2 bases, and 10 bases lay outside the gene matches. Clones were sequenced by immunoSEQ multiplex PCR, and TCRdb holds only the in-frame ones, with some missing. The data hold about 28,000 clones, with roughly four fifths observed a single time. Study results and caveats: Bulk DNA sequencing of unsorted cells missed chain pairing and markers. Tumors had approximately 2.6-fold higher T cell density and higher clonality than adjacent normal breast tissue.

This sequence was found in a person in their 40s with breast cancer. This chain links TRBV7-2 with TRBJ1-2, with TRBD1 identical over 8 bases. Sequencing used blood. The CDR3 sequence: CASSLHPTGVEGYTF. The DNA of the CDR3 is TGTGCCAGCAGCTTACACCCGACAGGGGTGGAAGGCTACACCTTC.